This TCR beta chain was documented in a study of T cells in localized non-small cell lung cancer. Remarks on this clone: No antigen is known for it.

The germline gives CDR1 SGHNT, CDR2 YENEEA. V lost 2 bases and J lost 0, with 6 bases in between. This CDR3 has 14 amino acids. This table comes from immunoSEQ multiplex PCR, and its TCRdb copy is limited to in-frame clones, with some not included. Of approximately 31,000 clones listed, 70% to 90% are singletons. Study-wide findings and caveats: Among the tissues sampled, uninvolved adjacent lung had the highest T cell clonality, above tumor. The appearance of a median approximately 60 of the top 100 tumor clones was seen in adjacent lung.

The sequence came from a female donor older than 55 with stage I lung adenocarcinoma. The chain recombines TRBV11-3 with TRBJ2-3, with D hard to call. Material: peripheral blood, obtained before any cancer treatment. As DNA, the CDR3 is TGTGCCAGCAGCTTATTGCCTAGCACAGATACGCAGTATTTT. Translated, it gives CASSLLPSTDTQYF.